This TCR beta chain derives from a study of beta chain features in type 1 diabetes. Reverse transcription of all isolated RNA meant that expressed TCRB transcripts were sequenced. Libraries were prepared by immunoSEQ multiplex PCR; TCRdb keeps only in-frame clonotypes and omits some of them. This table holds fewer than 650,000 clones, about 16% found once. General study findings and limits: Significant though moderate, a shortening of TCRB CDR3s appeared in all four CD4+ subsets of Type 1 diabetes patients.

Concerning this clone itself: The target antigen is unknown.

The junction had 9 bases not matched to a gene; V was cut back by 4 bases and J by 6 bases. The CDR3 is 16 amino acids. Germline loops: CDR1 MNHEY, CDR2 SVGAGI. CD4+ cells of the naive, central memory, regulatory and stem cell-like memory types were sorted via CD45RO/CCR7/CD25/CD127/CD95/CD27. The J gene is TRBJ2-2, the V gene TRBV6-5, with 9 bases lining up with TRBD2. Sequenced sample: naive CD4+ T cells from blood. The receptor was isolated from a man aged 18-30 years in good health. The CDR3 DNA follows: TGTGCCAGCAGTTTGTTTGGGACTAGCCCTCCCGGGGAGCTGTTTTTT. This gives the protein CASSLFGTSPPGELFF.